Listed below are T cell receptor beta chains from one sample, sequenced in a study of spatial heterogeneity in lung cancer. One entry per CDR3 protein, called by TCRdb with MiXCR from the 5' RACE reads. The top ten hold about 43% of the sample, which has about 45,000 distinct CDR3 sequences, about 10% seen once. Here the sequenced sample was PBMCs, taken at surgery. All receptors derive from a female donor with early-stage non-small cell lung cancer. CDR3s include the opening cysteine and the closing phenylalanine or tryptophan. The D gene is left open where the match is weak. Size tells how often a clone was seen (once, few, many) or the class of an expanded clone, and some rows leave it out.

>few|.|TRBJ2-7|TRBV6-2/TRBV6-3
TGTGCCAGCAGTTACCGGTTGGACAGAGCCCTGACCTACGAGCAGTACTTC
CASSYRLDRALTYEQYF
>medium-sized|.|TRBJ2-3|TRBV4-2
TGTGCCAGCAGCCAAGATCCCCGCGCGGTCGCAGATACGCAGTATTTT
CASSQDPRAVADTQYF
>.|.|TRBJ1-2|TRBV3-1
TGTGCCAGCAGCCAGGGTCTGTCTGGCTACACCTTC
CASSQGLSGYTF
>.|.|TRBJ2-6|TRBV13
TGTGCCAGCAGCTTAGCAGGGGCCGGGGCCAACGTCCTGACTTTC
CASSLAGAGANVLTF
>.|.|TRBJ2-7|TRBV2
TGTGCCAGCAGTCGCGGGGAGTCCTACGAGCAGTACTTC
CASSRGESYEQYF
>few|.|TRBJ2-3|TRBV11-2
TGTGCCAGCAGGCTGGGGGGATTAGGCACAGATACGCAGTATTTT
CASRLGGLGTDTQYF
>.|.|TRBJ1-5|TRBV6-5
TGTGCCAGCAGCGGGAGCAGATACAATCAGCCCCAGCATTTT
CASSGSRYNQPQHF
>many|.|TRBJ1-6|TRBV9
TGTGCCAGCAGCGTAAGCGGGACTCTGGATTCACCCCTCCACTTT
CASSVSGTLDSPLHF
>few|.|TRBJ1-1|TRBV3-1
TGTGCCAGCAGTCGGCAGGGTGGGACCACTGAAGCTTTCTTT
CASSRQGGTTEAFF
>many|.|TRBJ2-3|TRBV20-1
TGCAGTGCCCTATTTGGCACAGATACGCAGTATTTT
CSALFGTDTQYF
>.|.|TRBJ2-1|TRBV5-1
TGCGCCAGCAGGACAGGATTCTCCTACAATGAGCAGTTCTTC
CASRTGFSYNEQFF
>.|TRBD2|TRBJ2-3|TRBV11-2
TGTGCCAGCAGCTTGAGCGGGGGATCTAGCACAGATACGCAGTATTTT
CASSLSGGSSTDTQYF
>few|.|TRBJ2-3|TRBV4-3
TGCGCCAGCAGCCAGACGTCGCGGACTAGCACAGATACGCAGTATTTT
CASSQTSRTSTDTQYF
>few|TRBD2|TRBJ2-5|TRBV7-2
TGTGCCAGCAGCTGGTTAGCGGGGGCCGCGGAGACCCAGTACTTC
CASSWLAGAAETQYF
>many|TRBD2|TRBJ2-7|TRBV12-3/TRBV12-4
TGTGCCAGCAGTCCCGGCCAGCGGGATCGTCCGTACTTC
CASSPGQRDRPYF
>many|.|TRBJ2-5|TRBV18
TGTGCCAGCTCGGAGGGACAGCAAGAGACCCAGTACTTC
CASSEGQQETQYF
>.|.|TRBJ2-2|TRBV27
TGTGCCAGCAGTTACTTCAGGGGCACCGGGGAGCTGTTTTTT
CASSYFRGTGELFF
>many|.|TRBJ1-6|TRBV20-1
TGCAGTGCTAGAGGGGGGGGGTCTGCCCTCCACTTT
CSARGGGSALHF
>.|TRBD1|TRBJ1-5|TRBV19
TGTGCCAGTAGTTCCTCGACAGGGCTCGCGAATCAGCCCCAGCATTTT
CASSSSTGLANQPQHF
>few|.|TRBJ1-5|TRBV20-1
TGCAGTGCTATCGTGGGGGCTGGGAGTCAGCCCCAGCATTTT
CSAIVGAGSQPQHF
>few|.|TRBJ2-7|TRBV2
TGTGCCAGCAGTGATATGGGTTTGGGGCCTTACGAGCAGTACTTC
CASSDMGLGPYEQYF
>.|TRBD2|TRBJ2-3|TRBV3-1
TGTGCCAGCAGCCAAGAAGGAGCGGGGGTCACGGATACGCAGTATTTT
CASSQEGAGVTDTQYF
>.|TRBD1|TRBJ1-6|TRBV30
TGTGCCTGGAGCGGGGACAGCCTAACTTCACCCCTCCACTTT
CAWSGDSLTSPLHF
>.|.|TRBJ2-3|TRBV29-1
TGCAGCGTTCTATACCAGGGGCCGGATACGCAGTATTTT
CSVLYQGPDTQYF
>many|.|TRBJ1-3|TRBV6-5
TGTGCCAGCAGTCAAGGACGGTACTCTGGAAACACCATATATTTT
CASSQGRYSGNTIYF
>many|TRBD2|TRBJ2-3|TRBV18
TGTGCCAGCTCACCCCAAGCGGGAGTCACAGATACGCAGTATTTT
CASSPQAGVTDTQYF
>few|TRBD1|TRBJ1-2|TRBV5-5
TGTGCCAGCAGCTCGGAGGGACAGGGGCCCGGCTACACCTTC
CASSSEGQGPGYTF
>few|TRBD2|TRBJ2-2|TRBV12-3/TRBV12-4
TGTGCCAGCACTGTGACTAGCCGCGCCGGGGAGCTGTTTTTT
CASTVTSRAGELFF
>few|.|TRBJ1-5|TRBV4-3
TGCGCCAGCAGCCAAGATCATGGGGCAGGTCAGCCCCAGCATTTT
CASSQDHGAGQPQHF
>.|.|TRBJ2-7|TRBV7-2
TGTGCCAGCAGCCTTACTCCCAGGGATGGATACGAGCAGTACTTC
CASSLTPRDGYEQYF
>few|.|TRBJ2-5|TRBV12-3/TRBV12-4
TGTGCCAGCAGTCAGACTCGAATAGGGACCCAGTACTTC
CASSQTRIGTQYF
>many|TRBD1|TRBJ2-7|TRBV7-2
TGTGCCAGCAGCCGGAGGACAGGTACCCCCTACGAGCAGTACTTC
CASSRRTGTPYEQYF
>few|.|TRBJ2-3|TRBV28
TGTGCCAGCAGTTTTGACAGCACAGATACGCAGTATTTT
CASSFDSTDTQYF